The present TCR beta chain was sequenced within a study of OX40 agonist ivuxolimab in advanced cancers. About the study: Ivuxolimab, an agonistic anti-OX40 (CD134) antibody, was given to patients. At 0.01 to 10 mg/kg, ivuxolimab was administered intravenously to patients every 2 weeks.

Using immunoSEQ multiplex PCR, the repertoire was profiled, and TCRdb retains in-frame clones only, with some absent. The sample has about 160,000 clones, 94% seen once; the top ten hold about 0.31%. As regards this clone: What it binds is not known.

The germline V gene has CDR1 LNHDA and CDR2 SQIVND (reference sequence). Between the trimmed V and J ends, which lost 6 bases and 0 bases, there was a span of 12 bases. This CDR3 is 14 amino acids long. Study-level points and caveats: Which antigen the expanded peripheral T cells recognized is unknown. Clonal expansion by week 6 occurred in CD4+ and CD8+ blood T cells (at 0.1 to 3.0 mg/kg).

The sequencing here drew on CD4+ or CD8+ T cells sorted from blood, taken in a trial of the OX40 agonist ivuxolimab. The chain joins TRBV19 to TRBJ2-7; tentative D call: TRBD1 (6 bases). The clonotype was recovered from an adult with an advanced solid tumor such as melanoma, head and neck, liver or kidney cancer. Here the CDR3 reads CASRKQGSSYEQYF. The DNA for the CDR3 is TGTGCCAGTAGGAAACAGGGTAGCTCCTACGAGCAGTACTTC.